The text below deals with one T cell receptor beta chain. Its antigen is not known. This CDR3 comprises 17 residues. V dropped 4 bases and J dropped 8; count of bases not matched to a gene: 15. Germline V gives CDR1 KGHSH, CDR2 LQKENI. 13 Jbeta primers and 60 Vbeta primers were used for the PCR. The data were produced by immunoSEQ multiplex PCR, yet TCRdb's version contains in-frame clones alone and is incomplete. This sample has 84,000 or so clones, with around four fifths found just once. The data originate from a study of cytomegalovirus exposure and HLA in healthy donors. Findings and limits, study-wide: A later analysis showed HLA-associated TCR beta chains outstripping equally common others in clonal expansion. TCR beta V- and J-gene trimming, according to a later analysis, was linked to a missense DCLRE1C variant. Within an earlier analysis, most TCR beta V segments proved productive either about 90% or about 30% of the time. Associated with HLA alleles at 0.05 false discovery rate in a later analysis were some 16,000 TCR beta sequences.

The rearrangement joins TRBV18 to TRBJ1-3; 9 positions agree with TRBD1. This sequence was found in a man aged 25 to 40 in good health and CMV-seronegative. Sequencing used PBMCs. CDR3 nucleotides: TGTGCCAGCTCACTAACCCCCACAGGGGGCGCCGGGGACACCATATATTTT. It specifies CASSLTPTGGAGDTIYF.